The source of this T cell receptor (beta chain) is a study of OX40 agonist ivuxolimab in advanced cancers. For the study at large: In three patients, partial responses were observed, one with hepatocellular carcinoma and two with cutaneous melanoma.

The method was immunoSEQ multiplex PCR; TCRdb's version includes in-frame clones alone and lacks a portion of them. The table records 70,000 to 85,000 clones, about 86% of them present only once. In regard to this clone: Its antigen is still unknown.

Points from the study as a whole: At 0.1 to 3.0 mg/kg and by week 6, clonal expansion occurred in CD4+ and CD8+ blood T cells. Certain nonresponders additionally had low normalized T-cell clonal expansion.

The CDR3 is 13 amino acids. Trimming pared 0 bases from V and 4 bases from J, leaving 7 bases between. From germline, CDR1 is SGHKS and CDR2 YYEKEE (reference sequence). The sample in question was CD4+ or CD8+ T cells sorted from blood, obtained in a trial of the OX40 agonist ivuxolimab. This chain joins TRBV5-5 and TRBJ2-5; no firm D call. The TCR comes from an adult with an advanced solid tumor such as melanoma, head and neck, liver or kidney cancer. Here the CDR3 DNA reads TGTGCCAGCAGCTTGGCGTATTCAGAGACCCAGTACTTC. Protein sequence: CASSLAYSETQYF.